This T cell receptor (beta chain) comes out of a study of T cells in localized non-small cell lung cancer (dated by TCRdb to about 2020). Background on the whole study: The study analyzed T cell repertoires of 236 early-stage NSCLC patients, comparing tumors and uninvolved tumor-adjacent lungs. A mean age of approximately 66 years was recorded for the NSCLC patients, of whom more than 120 were male and about a hundred were female. The cohort consisted of 236 treatment-naive NSCLC patients whose localized lung tumors had been resected.

TCR beta CDR3 regions were sequenced from DNA using the immunoSEQ Assay. The study's own analysis went as follows. T cell density was computed as TCR beta template counts normalized to usable DNA estimated by amplifying housekeeping genes. The preseqR package was used to estimate richness by extrapolating to 400,000 templates for PBMC samples and to 120,000 templates for tissue samples. Clonality was taken to be one minus Pielou's evenness. Tissue-enriched TCRs were identified by differential abundance testing using productive amino-acid clonotypes, minimum total count 5 and alpha 0.1. The Jaccard Index and the Morisita Overlap Index were used to measure repertoire overlap between compartments. GLIPH grouped TCR beta CDR3s together with public tetramer-defined viral CDR3s, and a viral motif had to include at least three viral sequences and show V-gene enrichment. TCRdb obtained this table from immuneACCESS and retained in-frame rearrangements with V and J assigned. These tables miss some clones; where compared with another copy, unresolved V genes account for less than half of the shortfall, and the remainder is unexplained. V, J and clone size were drawn from that table, and D and trimming were deduced from the DNA. Counted in this sample were about 33,000 clones; about four fifths of them appeared once. The top ten clonotypes cover roughly a sixth of the sample.

Findings and caveats that apply to the study as a whole: Uninvolved tumor-adjacent lung showed the highest T cell clonality, higher than tumor, which suggests more focused antigenic responses in the uninvolved tumor-adjacent lung. A median of 57 of the top 100 tumor clones turned up in the paired uninvolved adjacent lung, and approximately 30 of those clones also ranked among the top 100 of that same adjacent lung. Because of the exploratory design, TCR variables were selected using unadjusted p-values without false-discovery rate correction. Because multi-region tumor sequencing was not done, intratumor heterogeneity could not be ruled out. Longer overall survival was associated with higher T cell density in blood, whereas shorter survival was associated with higher clonality in adjacent lung.

To note about this clone: This receptor's antigen is unknown. One base away there is no much larger clone; base qualities are not given.

At diagnosis, peripheral blood, uninvolved tumor-adjacent lung and tumor were collected and stored as a combination of fresh-frozen and FFPE material. For TCR repertoire profiling, blood samples were analyzed in the form of peripheral blood mononuclear cells. The source was peripheral blood, collected before any cancer treatment. This clonotype originated in a male donor at least 60 years old with stage III squamous cell lung carcinoma.

At the DNA level, the sequence is TGTGCCAGCAGCTTAGCGGTGAGGGCCTACGAGCAGTACTTC. Protein translation: CASSLAVRAYEQYF. Recombination joined TRBV7-8 with TRBJ2-7; TRBD2 is perhaps the D gene, given 5 matching bases. The CDR3 numbers 14 residues from cysteine through phenylalanine. Of the read, only the CDR3 DNA is kept; its 42 bases are in frame from base 1. From a lookup of the germline V gene, CDR1 and CDR2 are SGHVS and FQNEAQ. V and J are truncated by 0 bases and 2 bases respectively, leaving an intervening sequence of 8 bases.